These 32 T cell receptor beta chains came from one sample sequenced in a study of CXCR3-negative and CXCR3-positive naive CD8 T cells. It was by 5' RACE with UMI labels that the TRB cDNA libraries were prepared. TCRdb re-called the 5' RACE reads; every CDR3 protein appears as one record, without DNA. The sample has about 43,000 distinct CDR3 sequences. The sample comprised memory CD8+ T cells from blood. The receptors come from a human donor in good health. Some clones in this sample may be carry-over from other donors' samples.

This chain links TRBV20-1 with TRBJ1-2. CDR1 DFQATT and CDR2 SNEGSKA come from the germline V gene (reference sequence). CDR3 length equals 17 residues. The CDR3 region is CSARDLRWEGVDYGYTF.

The V call is TRBV18, the J call TRBJ2-3; as DNA is missing, the TRBD1 call by TCRdb cannot be tested. The CDR3 length is 15 residues. The germline V gene has CDR1 KGHSH and CDR2 LQKENI. The CDR3 protein is CASSPRDREGDTQYF. Based on the CDR3 plus reference TRBV18 and TRBJ2-3, the full variable domain is NAGVMQNPRHLVRRRGQEARLRCSPMKGHSHVYWYRQLPEEGLKFMVYLQKENIIDESGMPKERFSAEFPKEGPSILRIQQVVRGDSAAYFCASSPRDREGDTQYFGPGTRLTVL.

The V call is TRBV7-2, the J call TRBJ2-3; checking the TCRdb D call of TRBD2 is not possible without DNA. CDR1 and CDR2 from the germline V gene are SGHTA and FQGNSA. The CDR3 runs 14 residues. CDR3 residues: CATSRLAGTDTQYF.

This clonotype is called medium-sized (0.01 to 0.1%) based on its frequency. The gene calls are TRBV14 and TRBJ2-3; the TCRdb call, TRBD1, lacks DNA for checking. This CDR3 comprises 14 residues. Germline CDR1 and CDR2: SGHDN and FVKESK. The CDR3 loop is CASSQGEGGDTQYF.

By frequency, this clonotype registers medium-sized. The V gene is TRBV4-3, the J gene TRBJ1-1; TCRdb's D call of TRBD1 is untestable without DNA. Looked up from germline, CDR1 is LGHNA and CDR2 is YSLEER. The CDR3 has 17 amino acids. This CDR3 is CASSQDGSRGVVTEAFF.

V gene TRBV19 combines with J gene TRBJ1-5; the TCRdb D gene call, TRBD1, has no DNA to confirm it. Germline lookup yields CDR1 LNHDA and CDR2 SQIVND (reference sequence). The CDR3 runs 13 residues. CDR3 amino acids: CASRAPMDQPQHF.

This sequence joins TRBV28 and TRBJ2-4; TCRdb gives TRBD1 as the D gene, but with no DNA this cannot be confirmed. This CDR3 region has 15 residues. Germline V lookup: CDR1 MDHEN, CDR2 SYDVKM. The CDR3 protein is CASSSQQGAKNIQYF. Complete variable domain (other parts from reference TRBV28 and TRBJ2-4): DVKVTQSSRYLVKRTGEKVFLECVQDMDHENMFWYRQDPGLGLRLIYFSYDVKMKEKGDIPEGYSVSREKKERFSLILESASTNQTSMYLCASSSQQGAKNIQYFGAGTRLSVL.

The V and J genes are TRBV7-8 and TRBJ2-5. The CDR3 is made up of 14 amino acids. Germline values: CDR1 SGHVS, CDR2 FQNEAQ. The CDR3 is CASSFELNQETQYF.

The chain carries TRBV7-6 and TRBJ1-5; TCRdb names TRBD1, which stays unverified in the absence of DNA. This CDR3 is 14 amino acids long. Germline CDR1 and CDR2: SGHVS and FNYEAQ. The CDR3 spells CASSSGTDHQPQHF.

The rearrangement joins TRBV7-9 to TRBJ1-2; TCRdb indicates TRBD1, and absent DNA this call remains unverified. The CDR3 sequence is 15 residues long. Germline V lookup: CDR1 SEHNR, CDR2 FQNEAQ (reference sequence). The CDR3 sequence is CASSDDRGTYYGYTF.

CDR3 residues: CASSFGQGPSNEQFF. The gene calls are TRBV4-3 and TRBJ2-1; TCRdb gives TRBD1 as the D gene, but with no DNA this cannot be confirmed. The CDR3 is 15 amino acids. Germline assignment: CDR1 LGHNA and CDR2 YSLEER.

The gene calls are TRBV4-3 and TRBJ2-7; the D call of TRBD2 rests on TCRdb alone, since no DNA is present to check it. CDR1 is LGHNA, CDR2 YSLEER, per germline. CDR3 size: 17 residues. CDR3 protein: CASSQVTSGGTSYEQYF.

This sequence joins TRBV5-1 and TRBJ1-1. In germline, CDR1 is SGHRS, CDR2 YFSETQ. The CDR3 consists of 16 residues. The chain's CDR3 is CASSLMTTEMNTEAFF.

The rearrangement links TRBV2 to TRBJ2-3; without DNA, the TCRdb call of TRBD2 cannot be checked. This CDR3 contains 15 residues. Germline lookup yields CDR1 SNHLY and CDR2 FYNNEI. This chain's CDR3 is CASSELEIAVDTQYF. Using reference TRBV2 and TRBJ2-3 for the parts outside the CDR3, the full variable domain is EPEVTQTPSHQVTQMGQEVILRCVPISNHLYFYWYRQILGQKVEFLVSFYNNEISEKSEIFDDQFSVERPDGSNFTLKIRSTKLEDSAMYFCASSELEIAVDTQYFGPGTRLTVL.

The chain carries TRBV18 and TRBJ1-4. The germline V gene encodes CDR1 KGHSH and CDR2 LQKENI. This CDR3 comprises 14 residues. CDR3: CASSPPQNNEKLFF. The whole variable domain, remainder taken from reference TRBV18 and TRBJ1-4, is NAGVMQNPRHLVRRRGQEARLRCSPMKGHSHVYWYRQLPEEGLKFMVYLQKENIIDESGMPKERFSAEFPKEGPSILRIQQVVRGDSAAYFCASSPPQNNEKLFFGSGTQLSVL.

This chain connects TRBV29-1 to TRBJ2-7; the D gene TCRdb calls, TRBD1, cannot be checked with no DNA. Germline V gene data show CDR1 as SQVTM and CDR2 as ANQGSEA. The CDR3 extends over 14 amino acids. The CDR3 sequence is CSVGGATGSHEQYF.

The chain is built from TRBV6-5 and TRBJ2-7. CDR3 length: 13 residues. Per germline, CDR1 MNHEY and CDR2 SVGAGI. CDR3 amino acids: CASSYGGSYEQYF.

The chain combines TRBV29-1 with TRBJ2-2. The germline V gene has CDR1 SQVTM and CDR2 ANQGSEA. The CDR3 spans 12 residues. The chain's CDR3 is CSVAENTGELFF.

The V call is TRBV27, the J call TRBJ1-5. The germline CDR1 and CDR2 sequences are MNHEY and SMNVEV (reference sequence). The CDR3 extends over 15 amino acids. The chain's CDR3 is CASKNTIYSNQPQHF.

The V gene is TRBV19, the J gene TRBJ1-3; TCRdb proposes TRBD1, but this gene call is untestable without DNA. The CDR3 spans 15 residues. Germline V gene sequence: CDR1 LNHDA, CDR2 SQIVND (reference sequence). The CDR3 is CASSITGGSGNTIYF.

This chain's CDR3 is CASSYVPRPGTANQPQHF. V usage is TRBV6-2 or TRBV6-3 and J usage is TRBJ1-5; TCRdb's D call, TRBD1, is unchecked because there is no DNA. From germline, CDR1 is MNHEY and CDR2 SVGEGT. The CDR3 has 18 amino acids.

The chain is built from TRBV7-9 and TRBJ2-2; the TCRdb D gene call, TRBD1, has no DNA to confirm it. The germline CDR1 and CDR2 sequences are SEHNR and FQNEAQ (reference sequence). This CDR3 has 16 residues. The CDR3 protein is CASSPPGQKNTGELFF.

This sequence joins TRBV7-9 and TRBJ1-3; TCRdb outputs TRBD1, but without DNA this stays unchecked. CDR3 length: 14 residues. The germline V gene encodes CDR1 SEHNR and CDR2 FQNEAQ (reference sequence). CDR3 loop: CASSSLGTQDTIYF.

The chain joins TRBV5-1 to TRBJ2-7. CDR3 length: 13 amino acids. The germline V gene encodes CDR1 SGHRS and CDR2 YFSETQ. The CDR3 sequence is CASSLVRWNEQYF.

This sequence joins TRBV7-3 and TRBJ2-1; the TRBD2 assignment by TCRdb is unverifiable without DNA. The germline V gene has CDR1 SGHTA and CDR2 FQGTGA. CDR3 length: 15 amino acids. The CDR3 here is CASSLISGGPNEQFF.

The chain uses TRBV20-1 and TRBJ2-1; the TRBD1 assignment by TCRdb is unverifiable without DNA. CDR1 DFQATT and CDR2 SNEGSKA come from the germline V gene (reference sequence). CDR3 length equals 13 residues. CDR3 sequence: CSAGQGSYNEQFF.

The genes are TRBV12-3 or TRBV12-4 and TRBJ1-1. This CDR3 comprises 13 residues. CDR3 protein: CASSFVRFGVAFF.

The CDR3 sequence: CASSYRDRETEAFF. The chain has TRBV6-6 and TRBJ1-1; TCRdb's D gene call, TRBD1, goes unchecked for lack of DNA. The CDR3 is made up of 14 amino acids. CDR1 is MNHNY and CDR2 is SVGAGI in the germline V gene (reference sequence).

The V gene is TRBV7-9, the J gene TRBJ2-7; absent DNA, TCRdb's TRBD1 call cannot be checked. The CDR3 contains 14 residues. Germline V gene sequence: CDR1 SEHNR, CDR2 FQNEAQ (reference sequence). The CDR3 loop reads CASSSQYRDYEQYF. The full variable domain, in which reference TRBV7-9 and TRBJ2-7 provide the parts outside the CDR3, is DTGVSQNPRHKITKRGQNVTFRCDPISEHNRLYWYRQTLGQGPEFLTYFQNEAQLEKSRLLSDRFSAERPKGSFSTLEIQRTEQGDSAMYLCASSSQYRDYEQYFGPGTRLTVT.

The V and J genes are TRBV6-4 and TRBJ2-1; checking the TCRdb D call of TRBD1 is not possible without DNA. The CDR3 runs 16 residues. Germline V gene sequence: CDR1 MRHNA, CDR2 SNTAGT. The CDR3 reads CASSPETGGSYNEQFF.

Its frequency marks this clonotype as medium-sized (0.01 to 0.1%). The genes are TRBV7-9 and TRBJ1-6; TCRdb returns TRBD1, unconfirmable since there is no DNA. Germline values: CDR1 SEHNR, CDR2 FQNEAQ (reference sequence). The CDR3 extends over 16 amino acids. The CDR3 spells CASSPGGGNYGGTLHF. Full variable domain (remainder filled in from reference TRBV7-9 and TRBJ1-6): DTGVSQNPRHKITKRGQNVTFRCDPISEHNRLYWYRQTLGQGPEFLTYFQNEAQLEKSRLLSDRFSAERPKGSFSTLEIQRTEQGDSAMYLCASSPGGGNYGGTLHFGNGTRLTVT.

The chain uses TRBV15 and TRBJ1-5; TCRdb's D call of TRBD1 is untestable without DNA. This CDR3 has 16 amino acids. The germline V gene encodes CDR1 LNHNV and CDR2 YYDKDF (reference sequence). The CDR3 region is CATSRPINRGHQPQHF.